This T cell receptor (beta chain) was sequenced during a study of blood T cell repertoires in COVID-19. Study-wide context: T cells, B-cell-depleted T cells, or PBMCs provided the cDNA or gDNA that served as material.

Deletions cut 0 bases from V and 1 base from J, with 10 bases between. CDR3 size: 15 residues. CDR1 and CDR2 (germline): LGHNT, FRNRAP. Those enrolled, adults aged roughly 18 to 95 years, came from fewer than 25 US areas. In the original processing: Amplification with reference gene primers provided the estimates of nucleated cell counts. Clones were sequenced by immunoSEQ multiplex PCR, and TCRdb holds only the in-frame ones, with some missing. V and J calls plus clone size are reproduced from that table; the DNA served to infer D and trimming. The sample lists 200,000 or so clones; 75% to 90% were seen once.

Sample: PBMCs or T cells enriched from blood (not recorded which). This clonotype was sampled from a woman younger than 35 in a cohort exposed to, infected with or recovered from COVID-19 (not recorded which). The chain has TRBV12-5 and TRBJ2-7, with no clear D. CDR3 residues: CASGLVKALSYEQYF. In DNA, the CDR3 is TGTGCTAGTGGTTTGGTAAAAGCCCTATCCTACGAGCAGTACTTC. Combining the CDR3 with reference TRBV12-5 and TRBJ2-7 gives the whole variable domain DARVTQTPRHKVTEMGQEVTMRCQPILGHNTVFWYRQTMMQGLELLAYFRNRAPLDDSGMPKDRFSAEMPDATLATLKIQPSEPRDSAVYFCASGLVKALSYEQYFGPGTRLTVT.